The rows below give T cell receptor beta chains drawn from one sample of a study of blood T cell repertoires in COVID-19. Measured with immunoSEQ multiplex PCR; TCRdb has only the in-frame clones, and not every one. The table lists fewer than 120,000 clones, around 89% of them singletons. The source material was peripheral blood. The receptors were gathered from a woman aged 45-59 years with acute or convalescent COVID-19. Both conserved end residues are part of each CDR3. The order of the fields is CDR3 DNA, CDR3 protein, D gene, clone size, V gene, J gene. A D gene is named only where the DNA matches it firmly. A row's size may be missing; if present it is once, few, many or a size class.

cdr3_nt: TGTGCCACCAGTGAGGGACAGGGCAATCAGCCCCAGCATTTT
cdr3_aa: CATSEGQGNQPQHF
d_call: TRBD1
clone_size: NA
v_call: TRBV24-1
j_call: TRBJ1-5

cdr3_nt: TGTGCCACGGGACTAGGTCATAATGAGCAGTTCTTC
cdr3_aa: CATGLGHNEQFF
d_call: TRBD2
clone_size: NA
v_call: TRBV19
j_call: TRBJ2-1

cdr3_nt: TGTGCCAGCTATCAATTTACCGCGACTAGCGGGCTCTACGAGCAGTACTTC
cdr3_aa: CASYQFTATSGLYEQYF
d_call: TRBD2
clone_size: NA
v_call: TRBV6-9
j_call: TRBJ2-7

cdr3_nt: TGTGCCAGCACCTTTGGGGGAGGGGGCACTGAAGCTTTCTTT
cdr3_aa: CASTFGGGGTEAFF
d_call: NA
clone_size: NA
v_call: TRBV7-9
j_call: TRBJ1-1

cdr3_nt: TGTGCCACCAGTGATCCATTTCCTGGAGGAGAGACCCAGTACTTC
cdr3_aa: CATSDPFPGGETQYF
d_call: NA
clone_size: once
v_call: TRBV24-1
j_call: TRBJ2-5

cdr3_nt: TGTGCCAGCTCCCGCGGTCGCGGATCCTACGAGCAGTACTTC
cdr3_aa: CASSRGRGSYEQYF
d_call: NA
clone_size: NA
v_call: TRBV6-5
j_call: TRBJ2-7

cdr3_nt: TGTGCCAGTAGTATGAGTCGCGGGCGGGACAGGCTCTATGGCTACACCTTC
cdr3_aa: CASSMSRGRDRLYGYTF
d_call: TRBD1
clone_size: NA
v_call: TRBV19
j_call: TRBJ1-2

cdr3_nt: TGTGCCAGCAGCCCAAAGCGGGTTGCGGAAGAAAAACTGTTTTTT
cdr3_aa: CASSPKRVAEEKLFF
d_call: NA
clone_size: NA
v_call: TRBV7-9
j_call: TRBJ1-4

cdr3_nt: TGTGCCAGCAGCCAAGGGCGACAAGGCACTGAAGCTTTCTTT
cdr3_aa: CASSQGRQGTEAFF
d_call: NA
clone_size: NA
v_call: TRBV3-1/TRBV3-2
j_call: TRBJ1-1

cdr3_nt: TGCGCCAGCAGCTACGGACTAGCGGGAGGGGCCTACGAGCAGTACTTC
cdr3_aa: CASSYGLAGGAYEQYF
d_call: TRBD2
clone_size: NA
v_call: TRBV5-1
j_call: TRBJ2-7

cdr3_nt: TGTGCCACCAGTGACTCCCGCGGGGTTTACTCCTACAATGAGCAGTTCTTC
cdr3_aa: CATSDSRGVYSYNEQFF
d_call: NA
clone_size: NA
v_call: TRBV24-1
j_call: TRBJ2-1

cdr3_nt: TGTGCCAGCGAGAACCGAGGCCTCCCTGAAGCTTTCTTT
cdr3_aa: CASENRGLPEAFF
d_call: NA
clone_size: NA
v_call: TRBV3-1/TRBV3-2
j_call: TRBJ1-1

cdr3_nt: TGTGCCAGCAGCTTAGCCCTAGCGGGGGGGAGCTCCTACAATGAGCAGTTCTTC
cdr3_aa: CASSLALAGGSSYNEQFF
d_call: TRBD2
clone_size: few
v_call: TRBV13
j_call: TRBJ2-1

cdr3_nt: TGCAGCGTTGGACAACAGGTGGGGGGTGAGCAGTTCTTC
cdr3_aa: CSVGQQVGGEQFF
d_call: NA
clone_size: NA
v_call: TRBV29-1
j_call: TRBJ2-1

cdr3_nt: TGTGCCAGCAGCTTAGATCCCCGGGGAGGGGGCACAGATACGCAGTATTTT
cdr3_aa: CASSLDPRGGGTDTQYF
d_call: TRBD2
clone_size: NA
v_call: TRBV11-2
j_call: TRBJ2-3